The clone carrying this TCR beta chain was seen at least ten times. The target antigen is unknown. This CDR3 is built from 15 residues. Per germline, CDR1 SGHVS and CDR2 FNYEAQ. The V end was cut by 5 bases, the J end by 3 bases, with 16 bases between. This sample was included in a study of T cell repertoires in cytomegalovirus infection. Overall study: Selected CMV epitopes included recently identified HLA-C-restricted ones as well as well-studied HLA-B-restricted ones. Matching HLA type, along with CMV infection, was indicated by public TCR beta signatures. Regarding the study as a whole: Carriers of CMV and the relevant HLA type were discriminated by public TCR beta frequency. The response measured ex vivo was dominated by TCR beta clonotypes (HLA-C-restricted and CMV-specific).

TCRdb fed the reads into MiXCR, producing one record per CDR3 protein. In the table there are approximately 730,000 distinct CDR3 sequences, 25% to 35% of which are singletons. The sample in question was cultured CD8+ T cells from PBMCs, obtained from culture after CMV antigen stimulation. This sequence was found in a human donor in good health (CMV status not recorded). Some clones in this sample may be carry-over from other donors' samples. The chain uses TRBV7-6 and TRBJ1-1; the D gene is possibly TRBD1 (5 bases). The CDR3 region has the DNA TGTGCCAGCAGCAAAACCCCTAAAGGGGACACTGAAGCTTTCTTT. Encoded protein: CASSKTPKGDTEAFF.